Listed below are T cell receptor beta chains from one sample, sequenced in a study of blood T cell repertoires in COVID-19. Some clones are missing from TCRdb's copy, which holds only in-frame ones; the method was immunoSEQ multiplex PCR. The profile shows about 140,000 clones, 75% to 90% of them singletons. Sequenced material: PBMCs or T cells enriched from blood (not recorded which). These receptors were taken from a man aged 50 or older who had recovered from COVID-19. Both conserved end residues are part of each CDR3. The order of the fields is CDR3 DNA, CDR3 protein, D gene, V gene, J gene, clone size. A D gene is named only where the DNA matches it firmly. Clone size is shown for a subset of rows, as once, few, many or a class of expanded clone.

CDR3nt: TGTGCCATCAGTGAGTCGGGCGGGATGGAAGCTTTCTTT; CDR3aa: CAISESGGMEAFF; d_gene: .; v_gene: TRBV10-3; j_gene: TRBJ1-1; abundance: .
CDR3nt: TGTGCCAGCAAAGACAGGACAAGCACAGATACGCAGTATTTT; CDR3aa: CASKDRTSTDTQYF; d_gene: .; v_gene: TRBV2; j_gene: TRBJ2-3; abundance: .
CDR3nt: TGTGCCAGCAGTACGTCTCAGGGGGGGAACACTGAAGCTTTCTTT; CDR3aa: CASSTSQGGNTEAFF; d_gene: TRBD1; v_gene: TRBV6-2/TRBV6-3; j_gene: TRBJ1-1; abundance: .
CDR3nt: TGTGCCAGCAGTTTATCGGTAGGGGCAACTAATGAAAAACTGTTTTTT; CDR3aa: CASSLSVGATNEKLFF; d_gene: .; v_gene: TRBV27; j_gene: TRBJ1-4; abundance: .
CDR3nt: TGTGCCAGCAGTGATCCGGGTTTTAAAGGCCGCAACACTGAAGCTTTCTTT; CDR3aa: CASSDPGFKGRNTEAFF; d_gene: .; v_gene: TRBV2; j_gene: TRBJ1-1; abundance: .
CDR3nt: TGCGCCAGCAGCCCCGGGACTAGCGGGACGAGGGCCGGGGAGCTGTTTTTT; CDR3aa: CASSPGTSGTRAGELFF; d_gene: TRBD2; v_gene: TRBV5-1; j_gene: TRBJ2-2; abundance: .
CDR3nt: TGTGCCAGCAGCAAGGACTACCTCTACGAGCAGTACTTC; CDR3aa: CASSKDYLYEQYF; d_gene: .; v_gene: TRBV7-2; j_gene: TRBJ2-7; abundance: .
CDR3nt: TGTGCCAGCAGCTACCCAGGGGGCCTAGGTGTTGAAGCTTTCTTT; CDR3aa: CASSYPGGLGVEAFF; d_gene: TRBD1; v_gene: TRBV5-5; j_gene: TRBJ1-1; abundance: .
CDR3nt: TGTGCCAGCAGTGAAGAGCAGGGTTTTACAGATACGCAGTATTTT; CDR3aa: CASSEEQGFTDTQYF; d_gene: .; v_gene: TRBV2; j_gene: TRBJ2-3; abundance: .
CDR3nt: TGTGCCAGCAGCCACGGGACAGGGAGGTCCGCCGGGGAGCTGTTTTTT; CDR3aa: CASSHGTGRSAGELFF; d_gene: TRBD1; v_gene: TRBV16; j_gene: TRBJ2-2; abundance: .
CDR3nt: TGTGCCAGCAGTTTCCGGGGGGCTCCTAATGAAAAACTGTTTTTT; CDR3aa: CASSFRGAPNEKLFF; d_gene: .; v_gene: TRBV27; j_gene: TRBJ1-4; abundance: .
CDR3nt: TGTGCCAGCAGCTTAGTGGGCCCCCCAGAGACCCAGTACTTC; CDR3aa: CASSLVGPPETQYF; d_gene: .; v_gene: TRBV7-9; j_gene: TRBJ2-5; abundance: .
CDR3nt: TGTGCCAGCAGCTTTTTCCGGTTCGCTAACTATGGCTACACCTTC; CDR3aa: CASSFFRFANYGYTF; d_gene: .; v_gene: TRBV7-2; j_gene: TRBJ1-2; abundance: .
CDR3nt: TGTGCCAGCAGCTCGGACAGGGAAGAGACCCAGTACTTC; CDR3aa: CASSSDREETQYF; d_gene: TRBD1; v_gene: TRBV2; j_gene: TRBJ2-5; abundance: .
CDR3nt: TGTGCCAGCAGTTTTCTCGGGGTGGCCCGAGTCGGTGAAGCTTTCTTT; CDR3aa: CASSFLGVARVGEAFF; d_gene: .; v_gene: TRBV28; j_gene: TRBJ1-1; abundance: .
CDR3nt: TGTGCCAGCAGCCAGCGGGAGGGCCTAAATACGCAGTATTTT; CDR3aa: CASSQREGLNTQYF; d_gene: TRBD2; v_gene: TRBV7-2; j_gene: TRBJ2-3; abundance: .
CDR3nt: TGCGCCAGCAGCCAAGATGCTCGGACACTGCAGTACTTC; CDR3aa: CASSQDARTLQYF; d_gene: .; v_gene: TRBV4-1; j_gene: TRBJ2-7; abundance: .
CDR3nt: TGTGCCAGCAGCTTCGGACAATACAATGAGCAGTTCTTC; CDR3aa: CASSFGQYNEQFF; d_gene: .; v_gene: TRBV5-4; j_gene: TRBJ2-1; abundance: .
CDR3nt: TGTGCCAGCAGCGTAGGGGGCGGGGGATACAATGAGCAGTTCTTC; CDR3aa: CASSVGGGGYNEQFF; d_gene: TRBD2; v_gene: TRBV9; j_gene: TRBJ2-1; abundance: .
CDR3nt: TGTGCCAGCAGTTATGACAGGTCGAACACTGAAGCTTTCTTT; CDR3aa: CASSYDRSNTEAFF; d_gene: .; v_gene: TRBV27; j_gene: TRBJ1-1; abundance: .
CDR3nt: TGCGCCAGCAGCTTGTGGGCGGGAGCCAAAAACATTCAGTACTTC; CDR3aa: CASSLWAGAKNIQYF; d_gene: .; v_gene: TRBV5-1; j_gene: TRBJ2-4; abundance: .
CDR3nt: TGTGCCAGCACCCGTCAGACAAGCGGACAAGAGACCCAGTACTTC; CDR3aa: CASTRQTSGQETQYF; d_gene: .; v_gene: TRBV2; j_gene: TRBJ2-5; abundance: .
CDR3nt: TGTGCCAGCAGCTTGCCCGGGGATGGGGTGAACACTGAAGCTTTCTTT; CDR3aa: CASSLPGDGVNTEAFF; d_gene: .; v_gene: TRBV5-6; j_gene: TRBJ1-1; abundance: .
CDR3nt: TGTGCCAGCAGTAAGACAACCTACGAGCAGTACTTC; CDR3aa: CASSKTTYEQYF; d_gene: .; v_gene: TRBV6-2/TRBV6-3; j_gene: TRBJ2-7; abundance: .
CDR3nt: TGCAGCGTTGGGTCAGGGAACTATGGCTACACCTTC; CDR3aa: CSVGSGNYGYTF; d_gene: .; v_gene: TRBV29-1; j_gene: TRBJ1-2; abundance: .
CDR3nt: TGTGCCAGCAGTACAGGGGGCTCCAAAAACATTCAGTACTTC; CDR3aa: CASSTGGSKNIQYF; d_gene: TRBD1; v_gene: TRBV27; j_gene: TRBJ2-4; abundance: .
CDR3nt: TGTGCCAGCAGGGGGGATGGGACACCTTCCAATGAGCAGTTCTTC; CDR3aa: CASRGDGTPSNEQFF; d_gene: .; v_gene: TRBV6-5; j_gene: TRBJ2-1; abundance: once
CDR3nt: TGCGCCAGCAGCTCAACAGGGTCCCCAGATACGCAGTATTTT; CDR3aa: CASSSTGSPDTQYF; d_gene: .; v_gene: TRBV5-1; j_gene: TRBJ2-3; abundance: .
CDR3nt: TGTGCCAGCAGCGTCGACATCACAGATACGCAGTATTTT; CDR3aa: CASSVDITDTQYF; d_gene: .; v_gene: TRBV9; j_gene: TRBJ2-3; abundance: .
CDR3nt: TGTGCCAGCAGCCAACTAGTAATTAATGAGCAGTTCTTC; CDR3aa: CASSQLVINEQFF; d_gene: .; v_gene: TRBV14; j_gene: TRBJ2-1; abundance: few
CDR3nt: TGTGCCAGCAGCCAAGACCTCATGGGGGCCTACCTCTCCTACAATGAGCAGTTCTTC; CDR3aa: CASSQDLMGAYLSYNEQFF; d_gene: .; v_gene: TRBV14; j_gene: TRBJ2-1; abundance: .
CDR3nt: TGTGCCAGTAGTCCGGGACAGGGATGGAATCAGCCCCAGCATTTT; CDR3aa: CASSPGQGWNQPQHF; d_gene: TRBD1; v_gene: TRBV19; j_gene: TRBJ1-5; abundance: .
CDR3nt: TGTGCCAGCAGTGAAAAGGGACTACTCGCCGGGGAGCTGTTTTTT; CDR3aa: CASSEKGLLAGELFF; d_gene: TRBD2; v_gene: TRBV2; j_gene: TRBJ2-2; abundance: .
CDR3nt: TGTGCCAGCATCTACAGGGGGGAACTATATGGCTACACCTTC; CDR3aa: CASIYRGELYGYTF; d_gene: TRBD1; v_gene: TRBV28; j_gene: TRBJ1-2; abundance: .
CDR3nt: TGTGCCAGCAGCCCTACCGGTCTTTCAGGCGAGCAGTACTTC; CDR3aa: CASSPTGLSGEQYF; d_gene: .; v_gene: TRBV28; j_gene: TRBJ2-7; abundance: .
CDR3nt: TGTGCCAGCAGCCACTTACCGGGACAGGGCAGCAATCAGCCCCAGCATTTT; CDR3aa: CASSHLPGQGSNQPQHF; d_gene: TRBD1; v_gene: TRBV14; j_gene: TRBJ1-5; abundance: .
CDR3nt: TGTGCCAGCAGCGCTCAGCGGGAGGGCCTAGAGACCCAGTACTTC; CDR3aa: CASSAQREGLETQYF; d_gene: TRBD2; v_gene: TRBV7-2; j_gene: TRBJ2-5; abundance: .
CDR3nt: TGTGCCACTCTGAACCGGGCAGGGCCCACCGGGGAGCTGTTTTTT; CDR3aa: CATLNRAGPTGELFF; d_gene: .; v_gene: TRBV19; j_gene: TRBJ2-2; abundance: .
CDR3nt: TGTGCCATCAGTGAGGAGCGGAAGAATGAGCAGTTCTTC; CDR3aa: CAISEERKNEQFF; d_gene: .; v_gene: TRBV10-3; j_gene: TRBJ2-1; abundance: .
CDR3nt: TGTGCCTGGAGCAGGGGGTTCGATCAGCCCCAGCATTTT; CDR3aa: CAWSRGFDQPQHF; d_gene: TRBD1; v_gene: TRBV30; j_gene: TRBJ1-5; abundance: .